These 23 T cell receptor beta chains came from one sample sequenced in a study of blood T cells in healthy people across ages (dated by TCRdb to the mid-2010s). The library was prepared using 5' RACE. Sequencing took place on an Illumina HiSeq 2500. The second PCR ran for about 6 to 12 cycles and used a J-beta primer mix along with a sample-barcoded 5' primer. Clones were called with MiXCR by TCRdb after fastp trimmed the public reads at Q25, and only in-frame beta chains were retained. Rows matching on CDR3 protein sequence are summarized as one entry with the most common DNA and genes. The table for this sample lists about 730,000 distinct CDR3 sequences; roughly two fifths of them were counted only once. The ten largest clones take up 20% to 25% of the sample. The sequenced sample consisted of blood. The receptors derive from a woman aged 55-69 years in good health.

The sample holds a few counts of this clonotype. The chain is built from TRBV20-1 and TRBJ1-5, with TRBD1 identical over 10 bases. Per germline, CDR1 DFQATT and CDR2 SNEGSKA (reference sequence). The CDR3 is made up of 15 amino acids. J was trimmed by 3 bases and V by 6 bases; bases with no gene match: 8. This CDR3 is CSAGDRGRINQPQHF. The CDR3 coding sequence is TGCAGTGCAGGGGACAGGGGACGAATCAATCAGCCCCAGCATTTT.

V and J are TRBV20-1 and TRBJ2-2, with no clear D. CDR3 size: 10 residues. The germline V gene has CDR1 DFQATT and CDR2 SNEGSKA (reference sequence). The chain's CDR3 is CPPSPGELFF. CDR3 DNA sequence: TGCCCCCCGTCTCCCGGGGAGCTGTTTTTT.

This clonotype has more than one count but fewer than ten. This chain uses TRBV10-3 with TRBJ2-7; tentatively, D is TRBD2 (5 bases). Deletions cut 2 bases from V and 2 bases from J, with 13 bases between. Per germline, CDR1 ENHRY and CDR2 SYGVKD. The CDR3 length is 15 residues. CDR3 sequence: CAISEGAAGAYEQYF. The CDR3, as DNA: TGTGCCATCAGTGAGGGTGCCGCGGGCGCCTACGAGCAGTACTTC.

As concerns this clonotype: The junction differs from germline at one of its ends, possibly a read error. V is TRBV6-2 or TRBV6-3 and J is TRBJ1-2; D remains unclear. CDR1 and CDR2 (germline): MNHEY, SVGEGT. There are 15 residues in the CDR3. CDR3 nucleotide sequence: TGTGCCAGCAGTCCCTCGGACGATCGCGCCTATGACTACACCTTC. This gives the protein CASSPSDDRAYDYTF.

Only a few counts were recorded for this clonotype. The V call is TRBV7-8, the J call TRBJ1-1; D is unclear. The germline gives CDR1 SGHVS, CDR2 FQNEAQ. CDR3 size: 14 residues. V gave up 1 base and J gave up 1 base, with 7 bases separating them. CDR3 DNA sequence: TGTGCCAGCAGCTTAGGGTCGGCGAACACTGAAGCTTTCTTT. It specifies CASSLGSANTEAFF.

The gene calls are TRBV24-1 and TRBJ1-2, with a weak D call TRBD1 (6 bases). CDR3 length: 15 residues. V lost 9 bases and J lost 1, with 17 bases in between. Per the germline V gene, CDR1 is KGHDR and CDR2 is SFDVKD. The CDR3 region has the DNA TGTGCCACCCAGGTCACAGGGACGAATAACTATGGCTACACCTTC. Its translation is CATQVTGTNNYGYTF.

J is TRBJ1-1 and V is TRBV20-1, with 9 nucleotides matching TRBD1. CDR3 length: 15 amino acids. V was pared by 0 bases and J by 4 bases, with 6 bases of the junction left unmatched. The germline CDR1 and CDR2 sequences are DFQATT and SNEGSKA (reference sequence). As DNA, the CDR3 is TGCAGTGCTAGAGATGCGGGACAGGGTCTCACTGAAGCTTTCTTT. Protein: CSARDAGQGLTEAFF.

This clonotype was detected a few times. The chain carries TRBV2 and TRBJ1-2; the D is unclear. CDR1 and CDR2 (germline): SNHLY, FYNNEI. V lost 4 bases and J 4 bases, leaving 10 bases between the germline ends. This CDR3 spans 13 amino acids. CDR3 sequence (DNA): TGTGCCAGCAGTGTACAACCGGTCTATGGCTACACCTTC. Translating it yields CASSVQPVYGYTF.

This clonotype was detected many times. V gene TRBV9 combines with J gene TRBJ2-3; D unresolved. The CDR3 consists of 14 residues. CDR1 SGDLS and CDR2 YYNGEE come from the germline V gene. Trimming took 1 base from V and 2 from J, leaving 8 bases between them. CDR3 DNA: TGTGCCAGCAGCGTACTCCCGGACACAGATACGCAGTATTTT. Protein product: CASSVLPDTDTQYF.

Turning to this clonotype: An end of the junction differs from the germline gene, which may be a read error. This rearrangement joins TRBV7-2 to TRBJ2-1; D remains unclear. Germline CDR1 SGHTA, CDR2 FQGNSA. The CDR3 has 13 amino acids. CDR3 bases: TGTGCCAGCAGCAAGCCGACTTTCAATAAGCAGTTCTTC. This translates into CASSKPTFNKQFF.

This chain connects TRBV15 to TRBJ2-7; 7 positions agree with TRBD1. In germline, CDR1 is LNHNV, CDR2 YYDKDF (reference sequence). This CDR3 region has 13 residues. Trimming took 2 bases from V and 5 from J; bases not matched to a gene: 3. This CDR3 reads CATSRPDRDEQYF. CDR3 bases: TGTGCCACCAGCAGACCCGACAGGGACGAGCAGTACTTC.

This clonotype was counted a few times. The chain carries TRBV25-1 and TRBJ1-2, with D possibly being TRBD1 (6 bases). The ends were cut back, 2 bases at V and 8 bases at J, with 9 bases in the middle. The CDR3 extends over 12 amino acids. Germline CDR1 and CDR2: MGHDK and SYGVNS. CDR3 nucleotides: TGTGCCAGCAGTGAACAGGGGAACGGCTACACCTTC. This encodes CASSEQGNGYTF.

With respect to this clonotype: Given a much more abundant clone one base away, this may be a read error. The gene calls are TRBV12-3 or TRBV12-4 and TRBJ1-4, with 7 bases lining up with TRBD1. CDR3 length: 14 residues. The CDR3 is CASSQTGANEKPFF. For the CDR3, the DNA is TGTGCCAGCAGCCAAACAGGGGCTAATGAAAAACCGTTTTTT.

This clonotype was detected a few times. CDR3 in amino acids: CSVTRTGLLGPYEQYF. For the CDR3, the DNA is TGCAGCGTTACCCGGACAGGGCTTTTGGGTCCCTACGAGCAGTACTTC. The rearrangement uses TRBV29-1 and TRBJ2-7; 8 bases line up with TRBD1. The CDR3 loop spans 16 amino acids. CDR1 and CDR2 (germline): SQVTM, ANQGSEA. V was pared by 5 bases and J by 2 bases, with 14 bases of the junction left unmatched.

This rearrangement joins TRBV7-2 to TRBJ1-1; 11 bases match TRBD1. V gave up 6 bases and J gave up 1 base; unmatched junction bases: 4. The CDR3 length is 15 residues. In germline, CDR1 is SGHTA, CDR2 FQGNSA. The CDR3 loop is CASRSGQGANTEAFF. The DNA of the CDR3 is TGTGCCAGCAGATCTGGACAGGGGGCGAACACTGAAGCTTTCTTT.

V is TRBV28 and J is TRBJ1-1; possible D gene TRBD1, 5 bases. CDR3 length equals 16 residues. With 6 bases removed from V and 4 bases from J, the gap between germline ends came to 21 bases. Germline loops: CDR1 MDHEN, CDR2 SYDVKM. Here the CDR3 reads CASSEGSTGRGTEAFF. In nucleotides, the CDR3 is TGTGCCAGCAGCGAAGGGTCGACGGGGCGCGGCACTGAAGCTTTCTTT.

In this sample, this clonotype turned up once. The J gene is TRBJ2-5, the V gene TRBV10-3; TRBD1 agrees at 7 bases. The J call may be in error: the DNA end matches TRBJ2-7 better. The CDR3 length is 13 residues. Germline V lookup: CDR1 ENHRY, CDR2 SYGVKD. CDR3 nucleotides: TGTGCCACCAGGTCGGGACAGTTCAACGAGCAGTACTTC. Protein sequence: CATRSGQFNEQYF.

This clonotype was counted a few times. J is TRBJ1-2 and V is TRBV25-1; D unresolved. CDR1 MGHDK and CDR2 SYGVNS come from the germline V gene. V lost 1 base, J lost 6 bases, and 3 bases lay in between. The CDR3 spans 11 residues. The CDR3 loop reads CASSESDGYTF. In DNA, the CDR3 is TGTGCCAGCAGTGAATCTGATGGCTACACCTTC.

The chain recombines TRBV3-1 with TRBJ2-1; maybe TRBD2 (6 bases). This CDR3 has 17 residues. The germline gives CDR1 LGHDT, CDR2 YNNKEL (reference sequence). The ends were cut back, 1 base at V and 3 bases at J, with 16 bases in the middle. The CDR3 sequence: CASSQGLLAGNYNEQFF. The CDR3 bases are TGTGCCAGCAGCCAAGGCTTACTAGCCGGGAACTACAATGAGCAGTTCTTC.

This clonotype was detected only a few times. CDR3 protein: CASRARDRGKNTEAFF. In nucleotides, the CDR3 is TGTGCCAGCAGAGCCCGGGACAGGGGCAAAAACACTGAAGCTTTCTTT. The rearrangement uses TRBV7-9 and TRBJ1-1; 10 nucleotides match TRBD1. The CDR3 contains 16 residues. J gave up 2 bases and V 6 bases, and 9 bases lay outside the gene matches. Germline loops: CDR1 SEHNR, CDR2 FQNEAQ (reference sequence).

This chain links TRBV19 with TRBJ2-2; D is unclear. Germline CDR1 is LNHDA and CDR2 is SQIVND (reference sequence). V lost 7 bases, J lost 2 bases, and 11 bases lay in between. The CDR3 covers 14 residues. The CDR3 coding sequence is TGTGCCAGTAAAATCCCGGGTAACACCGGGGAGCTGTTTTTT. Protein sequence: CASKIPGNTGELFF.

CDR3 nucleotides: TGCAGTGCTAGAGATCTTTTAGCGGGAGAACAAGAGACCCAGTACTTC. Its protein product is CSARDLLAGEQETQYF. V and J are TRBV20-1 and TRBJ2-5, with 9 bases aligning to TRBD2. J gave up 2 bases and V 0 bases, and 7 bases lay outside the gene matches. This CDR3 contains 16 residues. The germline CDR1 and CDR2 sequences are DFQATT and SNEGSKA (reference sequence).

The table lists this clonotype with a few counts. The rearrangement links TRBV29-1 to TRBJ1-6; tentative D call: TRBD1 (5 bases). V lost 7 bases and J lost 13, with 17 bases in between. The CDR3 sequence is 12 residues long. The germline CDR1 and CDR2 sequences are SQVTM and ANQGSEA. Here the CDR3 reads CSASRACAPLHF. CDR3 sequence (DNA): TGCAGCGCCAGCAGGGCCTGTGCGCCCCTCCACTTT.